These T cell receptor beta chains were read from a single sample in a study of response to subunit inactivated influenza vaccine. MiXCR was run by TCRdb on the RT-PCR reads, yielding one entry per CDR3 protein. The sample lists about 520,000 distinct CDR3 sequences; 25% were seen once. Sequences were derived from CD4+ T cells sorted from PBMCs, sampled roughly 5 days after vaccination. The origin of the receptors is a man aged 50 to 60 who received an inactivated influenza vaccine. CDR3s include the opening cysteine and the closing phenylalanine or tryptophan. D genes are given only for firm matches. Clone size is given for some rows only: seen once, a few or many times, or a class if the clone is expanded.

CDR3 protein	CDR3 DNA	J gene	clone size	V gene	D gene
CASSLNFLRLTDTQYF	TGTGCCAGCAGCTTAAATTTCCTTAGATTGACAGATACGCAGTATTTT	TRBJ2-3	many	TRBV7-2	-
CASMFSSYEQYF	TGTGCCAGCATGTTTAGCTCCTACGAGCAGTACTTC	TRBJ2-7	-	TRBV2	-
CASSEGLRAADTQYF	TGTGCCAGCAGCGAGGGCCTCCGGGCGGCAGATACGCAGTATTTT	TRBJ2-3	-	TRBV5-6	-
CSARPGSGDGFNTGELFF	TGCAGTGCTAGACCGGGGAGCGGGGACGGTTTTAACACCGGGGAGCTGTTTTTT	TRBJ2-2	few	TRBV20-1	TRBD2
CASSQDTGVYNEQFF	TGTGCCAGCAGCCAAGATACAGGGGTCTACAATGAGCAGTTCTTC	TRBJ2-1	few	TRBV4-2	TRBD1
CSARPRYEQYF	TGCAGTGCTAGACCTCGCTACGAGCAGTACTTC	TRBJ2-7	-	TRBV20-1	-
CASSLRVVGMNEQFF	TGTGCCAGCAGCTTAAGGGTGGTTGGCATGAATGAGCAGTTCTTC	TRBJ2-1	-	TRBV7-9	-
CASSSPPWGGGDTQYF	TGCGCCAGCAGCTCCCCTCCTTGGGGAGGCGGAGATACGCAGTATTTT	TRBJ2-3	few	TRBV5-1	-
CASSAGLQSYEQYF	TGCGCCAGCAGCGCGGGACTCCAGAGCTACGAGCAGTACTTC	TRBJ2-7	few	TRBV4-3	-
CASSPRQNSYNEQFF	TGTGCCAGCAGCCCTAGACAGAACTCCTACAATGAGCAGTTCTTC	TRBJ2-1	-	TRBV9	-
CASSPPSGADTQYF	TGTGCCAGCTCACCACCGTCAGGGGCAGATACGCAGTATTTT	TRBJ2-3	-	TRBV18	-
CASSRRNSRTYEQYF	TGTGCCAGCAGCCGGAGGAACTCCCGGACCTACGAGCAGTACTTC	TRBJ2-7	few	TRBV11-2	-
CASSRRPNTGELFF	TGTGCCAGCAGCCGACGGCCAAACACCGGGGAGCTGTTTTTT	TRBJ2-2	-	TRBV12-3/TRBV12-4	-
CSARTGRLTGELFF	TGCAGCGCTAGGACAGGGCGTCTCACCGGGGAGCTGTTTTTT	TRBJ2-2	-	TRBV29-1	TRBD1
CASSPQLTGELFF	TGTGCCAGCAGCCCACAGTTAACCGGGGAGCTGTTTTTT	TRBJ2-2	-	TRBV12-3/TRBV12-4	-
CAISESSVNTEAFF	TGTGCCATCAGTGAGTCTAGTGTGAACACTGAAGCTTTCTTT	TRBJ1-1	-	TRBV10-3	-
CASSYQGARSNVLTF	TGTGCCAGCAGCTACCAGGGGGCCCGGTCCAACGTCCTGACTTTC	TRBJ2-6	few	TRBV5-6	TRBD1
CASSLLGRGSYEQYF	TGTGCCAGCAGCTTGTTAGGCAGGGGCTCCTACGAGCAGTACTTC	TRBJ2-7	many	TRBV5-5	-
CASSYGQGVGSGANVLTF	TGCGCCAGCAGCTATGGACAGGGGGTAGGCTCTGGGGCCAACGTCCTGACTTTC	TRBJ2-6	few	TRBV5-1	TRBD1
CASSLGQGGGTQYF	TGTGCCAGCAGCTTAGGACAGGGGGGTGGGACCCAGTACTTC	TRBJ2-5	-	TRBV7-2	TRBD1
CASSPPLSETQYF	TGTGCCAGCAGCCCCCCCCTCTCGGAGACCCAGTACTTC	TRBJ2-5	-	TRBV7-2	-
CASRPDRGSPLHF	TGTGCCAGCAGACCCGACAGGGGTTCACCCCTCCACTTT	TRBJ1-6	-	TRBV12-3/TRBV12-4	TRBD1
CSAHPKGSGISNEQFF	TGCAGTGCCCACCCCAAGGGTAGCGGGATTAGCAATGAGCAGTTCTTC	TRBJ2-1	few	TRBV20-1	TRBD2
CASTLWGGNTDTQYF	TGCGCCAGCACCCTCTGGGGCGGTAACACAGATACGCAGTATTTT	TRBJ2-3	few	TRBV5-1	-
CASSVGRHNEQFF	TGTGCCAGCAGCGTAGGGAGGCACAATGAGCAGTTCTTC	TRBJ2-1	few	TRBV9	-
CASDLQGLSGEQYF	TGTGCCAGCGACTTACAGGGGCTTTCTGGCGAGCAGTACTTC	TRBJ2-7	few	TRBV7-2	TRBD1
CASSLASASYEQYF	TGCGCCAGCAGCTTGGCCTCGGCCTCCTACGAGCAGTACTTC	TRBJ2-7	many	TRBV5-1	-
CASSGRTGAEDTQYF	TGTGCCAGCAGCGGGCGGACAGGGGCGGAAGATACGCAGTATTTT	TRBJ2-3	few	TRBV7-9	TRBD1
CSARVTGPYEQYF	TGCAGTGCTAGAGTGACAGGGCCCTACGAGCAGTACTTC	TRBJ2-7	few	TRBV20-1	TRBD1
CASSRDRGDYGYTF	TGTGCCAGTAGTCGCGACAGGGGAGACTATGGCTACACCTTC	TRBJ1-2	few	TRBV19	TRBD1
CASSSYRGDEQFF	TGTGCCAGCAGTTCGTACAGGGGCGATGAGCAGTTCTTC	TRBJ2-1	-	TRBV27	TRBD1
CAISDSTRVAGELFF	TGTGCCATCAGTGACTCGACTAGGGTGGCCGGGGAGCTGTTTTTT	TRBJ2-2	-	TRBV10-3	-
CASSTRTSGSSYNEQFF	TGTGCCAGCAGCACGAGGACTAGCGGGAGTTCCTACAATGAGCAGTTCTTC	TRBJ2-1	-	TRBV7-3	TRBD2
CSARVGTSGGGRNYNEQFF	TGCAGTGCTAGAGTAGGTACTAGCGGGGGAGGAAGAAATTACAATGAGCAGTTCTTC	TRBJ2-1	few	TRBV20-1	TRBD2
CASRSGTSGLQETQYF	TGCGCCAGCAGATCGGGGACTAGCGGGCTCCAAGAGACCCAGTACTTC	TRBJ2-5	-	TRBV5-1	TRBD2
CSVRLGASGAFF	TGCAGCGTCCGTTTAGGGGCAAGCGGAGCTTTCTTT	TRBJ1-1	-	TRBV29-1	-
CASSLDPITTMNTGELFF	TGCGCCAGCAGCTTGGATCCCATAACCACTATGAACACCGGGGAGCTGTTTTTT	TRBJ2-2	-	TRBV5-1	-
CASSLLEGIGELFF	TGTGCCAGCAGCTTACTGGAGGGAATCGGGGAGCTGTTTTTT	TRBJ2-2	few	TRBV7-9	-
CASVEGGLRAVFNEQFF	TGTGCCAGTGTGGAGGGGGGACTTAGAGCCGTATTCAATGAGCAGTTCTTC	TRBJ2-1	few	TRBV6-2/TRBV6-3	-
CASSRTSGRASEQYF	TGTGCCAGCAGCCGGACTAGCGGGAGGGCCTCCGAGCAGTACTTC	TRBJ2-7	-	TRBV6-1	TRBD2
CASRVGGPYNQPQHF	TGTGCCAGCAGGGTGGGGGGCCCCTACAATCAGCCCCAGCATTTT	TRBJ1-5	many	TRBV12-3/TRBV12-4	-
CASSAGRGLYETQYF	TGTGCCAGCAGTGCCGGGAGGGGGCTTTACGAGACCCAGTACTTC	TRBJ2-5	few	TRBV9	-
CASSIRGRSVNEQFF	TGTGCCAGTAGTATACGTGGGAGGTCGGTCAATGAGCAGTTCTTC	TRBJ2-1	-	TRBV19	-
CAISDWQGRPTLGAGELFF	TGTGCCATCAGTGATTGGCAGGGTCGTCCCACCCTCGGCGCCGGGGAGCTGTTTTTT	TRBJ2-2	many	TRBV10-3	-
CASSSGISYNEQFF	TGTGCCAGCAGTAGCGGGATCTCCTACAATGAGCAGTTCTTC	TRBJ2-1	-	TRBV6-1	TRBD2
CSARVFGQGVILGYGYTF	TGCAGTGCTAGAGTCTTCGGACAGGGGGTAATACTCGGCTATGGCTACACCTTC	TRBJ1-2	-	TRBV20-1	TRBD1
CASSPLEFSGANVLTF	TGTGCCAGCAGTCCCCTAGAGTTCTCTGGGGCCAACGTCCTGACTTTC	TRBJ2-6	few	TRBV27	-
CAISATGNYEQYF	TGTGCCATCAGTGCGACAGGGAACTACGAGCAGTACTTC	TRBJ2-7	-	TRBV10-3	TRBD1
CAIKVAGATGELFF	TGTGCCATCAAGGTAGCGGGAGCCACCGGGGAGCTGTTTTTT	TRBJ2-2	-	TRBV10-3	TRBD2